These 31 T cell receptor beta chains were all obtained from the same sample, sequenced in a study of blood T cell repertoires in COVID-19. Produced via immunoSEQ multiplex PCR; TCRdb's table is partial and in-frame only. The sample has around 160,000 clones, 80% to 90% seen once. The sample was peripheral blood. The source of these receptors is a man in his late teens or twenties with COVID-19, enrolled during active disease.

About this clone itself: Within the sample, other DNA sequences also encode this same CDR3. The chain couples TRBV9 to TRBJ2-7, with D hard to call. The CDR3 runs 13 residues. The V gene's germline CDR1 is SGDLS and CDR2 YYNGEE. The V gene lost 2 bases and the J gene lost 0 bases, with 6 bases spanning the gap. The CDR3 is CASSVGDSYEQYF. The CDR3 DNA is TGTGCCAGCAGCGTCGGAGACTCCTACGAGCAGTACTTC. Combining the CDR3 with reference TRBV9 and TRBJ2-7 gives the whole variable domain DSGVTQTPKHLITATGQRVTLRCSPRSGDLSVYWYQQSLDQGLQFLIQYYNGEERAKGNILERFSAQQFPDLHSELNLSSLELGDSALYFCASSVGDSYEQYFGPGTRLTVT.

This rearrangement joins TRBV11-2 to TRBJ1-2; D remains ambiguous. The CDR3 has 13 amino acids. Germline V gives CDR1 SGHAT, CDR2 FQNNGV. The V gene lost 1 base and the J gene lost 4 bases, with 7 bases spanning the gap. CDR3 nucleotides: TGTGCCAGCAGCTTAGGAGGGATCTATGGCTACACCTTC. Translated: CASSLGGIYGYTF. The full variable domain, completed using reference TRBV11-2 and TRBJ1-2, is EAGVAQSPRYKIIEKRQSVAFWCNPISGHATLYWYQQILGQGPKLLIQFQNNGVVDDSQLPKDRFSAERLKGVDSTLKIQPAKLEDSAVYLCASSLGGIYGYTFGSGTRLTVV.

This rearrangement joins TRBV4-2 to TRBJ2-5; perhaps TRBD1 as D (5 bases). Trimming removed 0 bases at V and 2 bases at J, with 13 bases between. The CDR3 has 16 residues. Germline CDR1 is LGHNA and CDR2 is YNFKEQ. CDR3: CASSQERLRQQETQYF. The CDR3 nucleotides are TGTGCCAGCAGCCAAGAAAGGTTGAGACAGCAAGAGACCCAGTACTTC.

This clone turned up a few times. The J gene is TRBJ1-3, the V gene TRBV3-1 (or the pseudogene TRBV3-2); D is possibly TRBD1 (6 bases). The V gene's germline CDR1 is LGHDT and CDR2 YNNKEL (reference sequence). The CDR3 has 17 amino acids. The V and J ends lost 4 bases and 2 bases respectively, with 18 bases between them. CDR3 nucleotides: TGTGCCAGCAGCCGAACACGAGAGGACAGAGCTGGAAACACCATATATTTT. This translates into CASSRTREDRAGNTIYF.

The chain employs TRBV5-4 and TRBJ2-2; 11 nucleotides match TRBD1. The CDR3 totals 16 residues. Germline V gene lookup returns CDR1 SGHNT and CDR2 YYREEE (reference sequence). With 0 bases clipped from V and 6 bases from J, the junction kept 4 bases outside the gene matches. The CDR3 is CASSLVWTGGSGELFF. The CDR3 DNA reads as TGTGCCAGCAGCTTGGTGTGGACAGGGGGCTCCGGGGAGCTGTTTTTT.

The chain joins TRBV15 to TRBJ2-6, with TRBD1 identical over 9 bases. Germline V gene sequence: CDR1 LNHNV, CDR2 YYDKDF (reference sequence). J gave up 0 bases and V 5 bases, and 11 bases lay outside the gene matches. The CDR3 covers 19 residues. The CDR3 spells CATSLGRDRDISGANVLTF. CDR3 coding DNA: TGTGCCACCAGCTTAGGGCGGGACAGGGATATCTCTGGGGCCAACGTCCTGACTTTC.

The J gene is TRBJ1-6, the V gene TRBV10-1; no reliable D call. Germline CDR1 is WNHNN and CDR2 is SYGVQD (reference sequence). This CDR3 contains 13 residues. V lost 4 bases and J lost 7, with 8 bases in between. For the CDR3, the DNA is TGCGCCAGCAGTGTTGGAGGGAATTCACCCCTCCACTTT. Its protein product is CASSVGGNSPLHF.

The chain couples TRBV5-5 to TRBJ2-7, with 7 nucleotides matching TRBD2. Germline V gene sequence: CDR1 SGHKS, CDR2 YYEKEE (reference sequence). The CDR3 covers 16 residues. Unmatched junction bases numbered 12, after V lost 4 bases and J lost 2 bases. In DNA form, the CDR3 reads TGTGCCAGCAGCGTAGGTTTGTCGGGAGGCCCCTACGAGCAGTACTTC. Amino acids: CASSVGLSGGPYEQYF.

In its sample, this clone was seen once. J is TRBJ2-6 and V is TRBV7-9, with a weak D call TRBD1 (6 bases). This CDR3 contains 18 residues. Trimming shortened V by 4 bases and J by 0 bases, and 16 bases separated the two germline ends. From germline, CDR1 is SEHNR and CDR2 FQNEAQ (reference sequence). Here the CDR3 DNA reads TGTGCCAGCAGCTCCAAGGACAGTTTACCCTCTGGGGCCAACGTCCTGACTTTC. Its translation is CASSSKDSLPSGANVLTF.

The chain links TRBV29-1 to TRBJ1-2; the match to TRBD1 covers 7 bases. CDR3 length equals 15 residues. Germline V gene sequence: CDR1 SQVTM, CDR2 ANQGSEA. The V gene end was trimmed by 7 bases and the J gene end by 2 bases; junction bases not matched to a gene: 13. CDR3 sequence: CSAWGRQGGNYGYTF. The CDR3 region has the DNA TGCAGCGCCTGGGGACGACAGGGTGGCAACTATGGCTACACCTTC. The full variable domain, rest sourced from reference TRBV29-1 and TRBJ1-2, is SAVISQKPSRDICQRGTSLTIQCQVDSQVTMMFWYRQQPGQSLTLIATANQGSEATYESGFVIDKFPISRPNLTFSTLTVSNMSPEDSSIYLCSAWGRQGGNYGYTFGSGTRLTVV.

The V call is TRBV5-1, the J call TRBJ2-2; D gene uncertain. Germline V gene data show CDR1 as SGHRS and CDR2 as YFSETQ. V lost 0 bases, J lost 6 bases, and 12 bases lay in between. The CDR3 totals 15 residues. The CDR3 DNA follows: TGCGCCAGCAGCTTGGTACCAGGCCACGCCGGGGAGCTGTTTTTT. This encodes CASSLVPGHAGELFF. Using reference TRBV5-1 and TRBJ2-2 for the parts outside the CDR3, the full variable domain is KAGVTQTPRYLIKTRGQQVTLSCSPISGHRSVSWYQQTPGQGLQFLFEYFSETQRNKGNFPGRFSGRQFSNSRSEMNVSTLELGDSALYLCASSLVPGHAGELFFGEGSRLTVL.

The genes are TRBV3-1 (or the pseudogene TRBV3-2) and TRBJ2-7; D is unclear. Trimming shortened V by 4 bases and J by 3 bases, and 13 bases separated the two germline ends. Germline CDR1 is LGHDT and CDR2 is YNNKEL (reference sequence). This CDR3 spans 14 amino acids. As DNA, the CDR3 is TGTGCCAGCAGCCGCATCCAGCTAGGCTACGAGCAGTACTTC. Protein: CASSRIQLGYEQYF.

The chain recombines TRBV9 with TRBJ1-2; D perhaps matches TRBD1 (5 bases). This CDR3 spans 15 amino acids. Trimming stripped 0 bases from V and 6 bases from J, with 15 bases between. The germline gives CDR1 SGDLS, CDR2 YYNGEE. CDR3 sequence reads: CASSVGGRRKNGYTF. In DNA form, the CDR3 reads TGTGCCAGCAGCGTAGGGGGCCGACGGAAAAATGGCTACACCTTC.

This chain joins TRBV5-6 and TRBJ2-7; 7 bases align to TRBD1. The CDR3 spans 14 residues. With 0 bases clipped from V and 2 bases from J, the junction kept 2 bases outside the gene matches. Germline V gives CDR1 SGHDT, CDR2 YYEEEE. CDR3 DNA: TGTGCCAGCAGCTTGGGGCAGGGGGCCTACGAGCAGTACTTC. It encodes CASSLGQGAYEQYF.

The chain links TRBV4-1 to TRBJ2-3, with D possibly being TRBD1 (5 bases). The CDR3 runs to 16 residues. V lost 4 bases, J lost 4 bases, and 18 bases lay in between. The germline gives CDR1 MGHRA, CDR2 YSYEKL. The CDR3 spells CASSRTTQRGSDTQYF. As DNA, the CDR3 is TGCGCCAGCAGCCGAACCACTCAAAGGGGCTCAGATACGCAGTATTTT.

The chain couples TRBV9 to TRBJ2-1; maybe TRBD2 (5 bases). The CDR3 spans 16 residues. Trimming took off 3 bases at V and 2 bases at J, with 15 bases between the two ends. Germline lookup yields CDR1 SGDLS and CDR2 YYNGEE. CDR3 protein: CASSDFHSDPYNEQFF. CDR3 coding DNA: TGTGCCAGCAGCGACTTCCATAGCGACCCCTACAATGAGCAGTTCTTC.

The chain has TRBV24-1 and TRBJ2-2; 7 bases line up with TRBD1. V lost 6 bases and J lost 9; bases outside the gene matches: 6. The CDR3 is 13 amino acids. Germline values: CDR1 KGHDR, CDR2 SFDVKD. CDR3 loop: CATSTHRGRELFF. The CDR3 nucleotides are TGTGCCACCAGTACCCACAGGGGCAGGGAGCTGTTTTTT.

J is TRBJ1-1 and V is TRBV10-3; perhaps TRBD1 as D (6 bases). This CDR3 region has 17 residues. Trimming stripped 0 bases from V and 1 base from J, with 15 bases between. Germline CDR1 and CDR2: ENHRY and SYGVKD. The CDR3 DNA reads TGTGCCATCAGTGAGTCGGTCAGGGGATTATCGAACACTGAAGCTTTCTTT. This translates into CAISESVRGLSNTEAFF.

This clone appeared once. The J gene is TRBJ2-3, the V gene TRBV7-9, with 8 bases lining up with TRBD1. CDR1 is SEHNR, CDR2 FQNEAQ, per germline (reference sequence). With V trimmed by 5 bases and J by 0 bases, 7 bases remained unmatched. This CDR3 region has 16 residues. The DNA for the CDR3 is TGTGCCAGCAGCACTTGGACAGGGACTAGCACAGATACGCAGTATTTT. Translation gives CASSTWTGTSTDTQYF. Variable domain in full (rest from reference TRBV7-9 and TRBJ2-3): DTGVSQNPRHKITKRGQNVTFRCDPISEHNRLYWYRQTLGQGPEFLTYFQNEAQLEKSRLLSDRFSAERPKGSFSTLEIQRTEQGDSAMYLCASSTWTGTSTDTQYFGPGTRLTVL.

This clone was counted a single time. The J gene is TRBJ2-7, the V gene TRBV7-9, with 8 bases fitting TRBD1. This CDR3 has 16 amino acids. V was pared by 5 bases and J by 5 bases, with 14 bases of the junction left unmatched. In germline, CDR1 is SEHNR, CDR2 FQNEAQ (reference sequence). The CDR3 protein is CASSPKFRQGLDEQYF. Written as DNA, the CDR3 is TGTGCCAGCAGCCCCAAATTCCGACAGGGGCTAGACGAGCAGTACTTC.

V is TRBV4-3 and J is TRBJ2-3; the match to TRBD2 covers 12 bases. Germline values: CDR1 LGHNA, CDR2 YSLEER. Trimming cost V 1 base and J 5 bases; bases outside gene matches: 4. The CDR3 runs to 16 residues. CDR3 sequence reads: CASSQGTSGTGDTQYF. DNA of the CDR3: TGCGCCAGCAGCCAAGGGACTAGCGGGACTGGAGATACGCAGTATTTT.

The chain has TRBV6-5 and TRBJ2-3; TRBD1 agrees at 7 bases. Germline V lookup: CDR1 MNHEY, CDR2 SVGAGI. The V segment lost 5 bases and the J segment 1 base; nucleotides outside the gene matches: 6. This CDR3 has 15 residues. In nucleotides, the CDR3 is TGTGCCAGCAGTCTGGGGGACAGTCGCACAGATACGCAGTATTTT. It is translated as CASSLGDSRTDTQYF.

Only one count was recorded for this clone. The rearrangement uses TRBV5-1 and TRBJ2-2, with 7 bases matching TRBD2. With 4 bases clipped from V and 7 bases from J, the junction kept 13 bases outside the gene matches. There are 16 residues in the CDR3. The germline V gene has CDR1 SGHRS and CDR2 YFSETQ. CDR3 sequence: CASSLGLVESGGELFF. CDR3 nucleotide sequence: TGCGCCAGCAGCCTTGGACTAGTGGAGAGCGGCGGGGAGCTGTTTTTT.

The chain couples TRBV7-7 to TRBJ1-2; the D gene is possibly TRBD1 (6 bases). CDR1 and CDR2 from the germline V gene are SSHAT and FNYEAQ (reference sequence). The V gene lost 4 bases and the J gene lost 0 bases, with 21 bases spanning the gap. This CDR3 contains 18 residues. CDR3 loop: CASSCQTENRDPNYGYTF. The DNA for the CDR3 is TGTGCCAGCAGCTGCCAAACCGAAAACAGGGATCCTAACTATGGCTACACCTTC.

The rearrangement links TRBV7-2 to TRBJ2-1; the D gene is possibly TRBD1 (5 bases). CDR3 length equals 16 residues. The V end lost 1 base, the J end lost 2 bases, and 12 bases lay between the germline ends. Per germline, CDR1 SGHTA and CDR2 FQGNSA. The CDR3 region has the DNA TGTGCCAGCAGCTTAGTTGCAGGGCGCCCCTACAATGAGCAGTTCTTC. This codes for CASSLVAGRPYNEQFF.

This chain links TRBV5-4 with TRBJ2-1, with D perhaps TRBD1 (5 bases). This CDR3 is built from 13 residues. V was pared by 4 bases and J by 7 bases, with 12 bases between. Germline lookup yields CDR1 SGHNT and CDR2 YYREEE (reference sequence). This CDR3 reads CASSSRASNEQFF. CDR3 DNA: TGTGCCAGCAGCAGCAGGGCCTCGAATGAGCAGTTCTTC.

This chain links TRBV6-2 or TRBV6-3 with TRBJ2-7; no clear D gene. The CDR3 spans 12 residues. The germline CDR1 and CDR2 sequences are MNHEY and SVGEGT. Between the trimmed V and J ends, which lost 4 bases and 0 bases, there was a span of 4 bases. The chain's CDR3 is CASSSLSYEQYF. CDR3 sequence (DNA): TGTGCCAGCAGTTCCCTCTCCTACGAGCAGTACTTC.

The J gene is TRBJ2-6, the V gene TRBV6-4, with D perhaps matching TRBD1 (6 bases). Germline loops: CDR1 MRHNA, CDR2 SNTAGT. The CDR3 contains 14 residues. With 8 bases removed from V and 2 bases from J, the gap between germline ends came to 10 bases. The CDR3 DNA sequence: TGTGCCAGCGCCGACAGGACTGGGGCCAACGTCCTGACTTTC. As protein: CASADRTGANVLTF.

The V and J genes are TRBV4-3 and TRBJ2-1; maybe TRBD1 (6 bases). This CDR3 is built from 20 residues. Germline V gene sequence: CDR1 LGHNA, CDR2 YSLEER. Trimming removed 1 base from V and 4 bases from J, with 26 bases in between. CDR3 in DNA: TGCGCCAGCAGCCAAGCCGGGGCCAATACAGGGAACTCCGTATACAATGAGCAGTTCTTC. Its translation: CASSQAGANTGNSVYNEQFF.

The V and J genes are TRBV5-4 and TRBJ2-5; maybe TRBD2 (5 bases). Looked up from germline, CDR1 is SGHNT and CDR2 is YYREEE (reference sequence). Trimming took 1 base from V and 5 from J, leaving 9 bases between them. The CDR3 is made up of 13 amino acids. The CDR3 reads CASSLFGMETQYF. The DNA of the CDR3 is TGTGCCAGCAGCTTGTTCGGGATGGAGACCCAGTACTTC.

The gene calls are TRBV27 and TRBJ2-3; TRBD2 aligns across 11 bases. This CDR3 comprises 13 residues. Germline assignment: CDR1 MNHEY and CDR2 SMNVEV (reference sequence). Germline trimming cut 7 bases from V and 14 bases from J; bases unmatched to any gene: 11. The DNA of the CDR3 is TGTGCCAGCACCACCGATAGCGGGAGGGCCCGGTATTTT. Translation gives CASTTDSGRARYF.